This entry features one T cell receptor beta chain sequence. Antigen: not known. The sample is drawn from a study of T cell responses to AZD1222 COVID-19 vaccine. Study-wide background: Pooled in the analysis were second doses at about 4 or about 12 weeks.

Points from the study as a whole: Repertoire samples came only from after the peak T cell response. Dominant CD4 TCR responses targeted spike regions 160-218 and 743-854. The number of AZD1222 recipients seropositive at baseline was only 5 to 7.

The CDR3 is 13 residues long. Germline values: CDR1 WSHSY, CDR2 SAAADI. V gave up 7 bases and J gave up 4 bases, with 11 bases separating them. Here immunoSEQ multiplex PCR was the method, and the copy in TCRdb shows in-frame clones only, minus some. The sample comprises tens of thousands of clones, roughly 80% of which are singletons, and 20% to 25% rests with the top ten. V usage is TRBV10-2 and J usage is TRBJ2-1; D is perhaps TRBD2 (6 bases). The sequencing used peripheral blood, collected on day 0 of AZD1222 vaccination. The TCR comes from an adult in good health. CDR3 bases: TGCGCCAGCACCCCGGGACTTTACAATGAGCAGTTCTTC. This gives the protein CASTPGLYNEQFF.